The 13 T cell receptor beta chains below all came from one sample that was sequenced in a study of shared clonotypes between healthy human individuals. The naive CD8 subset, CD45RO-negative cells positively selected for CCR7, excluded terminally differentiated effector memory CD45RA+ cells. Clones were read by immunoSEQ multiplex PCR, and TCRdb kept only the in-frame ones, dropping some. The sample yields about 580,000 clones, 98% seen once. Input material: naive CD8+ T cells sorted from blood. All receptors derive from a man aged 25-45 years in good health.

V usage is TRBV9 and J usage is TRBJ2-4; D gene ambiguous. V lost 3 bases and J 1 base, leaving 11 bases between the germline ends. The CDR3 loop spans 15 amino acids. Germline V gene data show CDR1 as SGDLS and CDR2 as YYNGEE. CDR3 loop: CASSAHGNAKNIQYF. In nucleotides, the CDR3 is TGTGCCAGCAGCGCCCATGGGAATGCCAAAAACATTCAGTACTTC.

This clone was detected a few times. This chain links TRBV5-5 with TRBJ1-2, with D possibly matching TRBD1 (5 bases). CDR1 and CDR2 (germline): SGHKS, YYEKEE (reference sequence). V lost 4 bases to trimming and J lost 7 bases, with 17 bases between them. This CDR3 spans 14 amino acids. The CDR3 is CASSPVERGGGYTF. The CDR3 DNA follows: TGTGCCAGCAGCCCGGTAGAGAGGGGAGGTGGCTACACCTTC.

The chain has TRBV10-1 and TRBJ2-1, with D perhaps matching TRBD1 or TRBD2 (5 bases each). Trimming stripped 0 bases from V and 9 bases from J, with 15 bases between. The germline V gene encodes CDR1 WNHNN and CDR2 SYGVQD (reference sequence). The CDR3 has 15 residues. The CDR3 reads CASSESGGWGSEQFF. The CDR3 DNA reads TGCGCCAGCAGTGAGTCCGGAGGTTGGGGCAGTGAGCAGTTCTTC.

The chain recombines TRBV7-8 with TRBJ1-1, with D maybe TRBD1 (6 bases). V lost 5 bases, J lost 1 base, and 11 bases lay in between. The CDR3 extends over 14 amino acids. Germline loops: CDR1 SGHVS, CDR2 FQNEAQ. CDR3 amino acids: CASSETTGNTEAFF. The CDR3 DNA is TGTGCCAGCAGCGAGACGACAGGGAACACTGAAGCTTTCTTT. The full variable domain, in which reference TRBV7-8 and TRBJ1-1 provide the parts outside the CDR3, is GAGVSQSPRYKVAKRGQDVALRCDPISGHVSLFWYQQALGQGPEFLTYFQNEAQLDKSGLPSDRFFAERPEGSVSTLKIQRTQQEDSAVYLCASSETTGNTEAFFGQGTRLTVV.

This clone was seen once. Written as DNA, the CDR3 is TGTGCCAGCAGCTTAGAAATAGTAGGGAACTACGAGCAGTACTTC. Its translation is CASSLEIVGNYEQYF. The V and J genes are TRBV13 and TRBJ2-7; D remains unclear. CDR3 length: 15 residues. Germline V gene data show CDR1 as PRHDT and CDR2 as FYEKMQ (reference sequence). V lost 1 base and J 3 bases, leaving 13 bases between the germline ends.

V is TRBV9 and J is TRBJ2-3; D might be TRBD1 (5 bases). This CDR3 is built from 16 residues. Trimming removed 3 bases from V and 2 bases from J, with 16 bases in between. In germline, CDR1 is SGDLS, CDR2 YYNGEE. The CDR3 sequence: CASSGNMGQTTDTQYF. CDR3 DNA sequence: TGTGCCAGCAGCGGAAACATGGGGCAGACCACAGATACGCAGTATTTT.

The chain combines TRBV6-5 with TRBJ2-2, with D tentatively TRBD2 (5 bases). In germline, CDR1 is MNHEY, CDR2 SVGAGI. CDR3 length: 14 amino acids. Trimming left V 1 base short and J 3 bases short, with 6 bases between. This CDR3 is CASSYLEDTGELFF. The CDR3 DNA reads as TGTGCCAGCAGTTACTTGGAGGACACCGGGGAGCTGTTTTTT.

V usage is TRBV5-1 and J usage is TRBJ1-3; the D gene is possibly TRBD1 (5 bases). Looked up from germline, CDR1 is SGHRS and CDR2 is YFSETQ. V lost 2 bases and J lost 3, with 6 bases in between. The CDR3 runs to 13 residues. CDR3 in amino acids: CASSLQDGNTIYF. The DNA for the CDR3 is TGCGCCAGCAGCTTACAGGATGGAAACACCATATATTTT.

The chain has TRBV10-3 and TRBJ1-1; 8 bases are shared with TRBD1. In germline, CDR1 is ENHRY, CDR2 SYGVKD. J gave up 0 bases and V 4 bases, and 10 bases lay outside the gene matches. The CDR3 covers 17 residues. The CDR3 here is CAISVLGQGAMNTEAFF. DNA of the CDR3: TGTGCCATCAGTGTTCTAGGACAGGGTGCGATGAACACTGAAGCTTTCTTT.

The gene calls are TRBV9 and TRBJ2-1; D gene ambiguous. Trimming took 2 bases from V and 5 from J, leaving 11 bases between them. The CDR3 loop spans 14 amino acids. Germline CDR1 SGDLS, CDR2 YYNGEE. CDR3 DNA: TGTGCCAGCAGCGTCGGTTATGGGGACAATGAGCAGTTCTTC. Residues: CASSVGYGDNEQFF.

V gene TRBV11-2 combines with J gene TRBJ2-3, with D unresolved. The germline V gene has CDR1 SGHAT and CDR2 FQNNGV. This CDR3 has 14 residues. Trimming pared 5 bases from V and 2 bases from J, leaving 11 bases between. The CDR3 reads CASSNGPYTDTQYF. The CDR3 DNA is TGTGCCAGCAGCAACGGACCCTACACAGATACGCAGTATTTT.

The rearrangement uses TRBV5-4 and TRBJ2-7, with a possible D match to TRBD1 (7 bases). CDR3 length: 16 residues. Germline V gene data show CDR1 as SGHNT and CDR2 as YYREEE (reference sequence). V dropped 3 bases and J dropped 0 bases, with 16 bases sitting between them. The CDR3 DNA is TGTGCCAGCAGCTGGAGGGGGGACAGACTCTCCTACGAGCAGTACTTC. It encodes CASSWRGDRLSYEQYF. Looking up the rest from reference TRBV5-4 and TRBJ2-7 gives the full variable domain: ETGVTQSPTHLIKTRGQQVTLRCSSQSGHNTVSWYQQALGQGPQFIFQYYREEENGRGNFPPRFSGLQFPNYSSELNVNALELDDSALYLCASSWRGDRLSYEQYFGPGTRLTVT.

The DNA for the CDR3 is TGTGCCAGCAGCTTTTCTATGGGAGATACGCAGTATTTT. As protein: CASSFSMGDTQYF. V gene TRBV5-4 combines with J gene TRBJ2-3; D gene uncertain. This CDR3 is built from 13 residues. The germline CDR1 and CDR2 sequences are SGHNT and YYREEE (reference sequence). Trimming left V 2 bases short and J 5 bases short, with 9 bases between.